The 2 T cell receptor beta chains given below trace back to one sample, sequenced in a study of technical replicates of blood from a handful of donors. This table comes from immunoSEQ multiplex PCR, and its TCRdb copy is limited to in-frame clones, with some not included. Of tens of thousands of clones in the sample, nearly 98% were seen once. The sample consisted of T cells isolated from PBMCs. The origin of the receptors is a human donor in good health.

The chain uses TRBV4-1 and TRBJ1-2; D is unresolved. The ends were cut back, 6 bases at V and 2 bases at J, with 10 bases in the middle. This CDR3 spans 13 amino acids. Germline V gives CDR1 MGHRA, CDR2 YSYEKL. The CDR3 is CASRKEVNYGYTF. The CDR3 nucleotides are TGCGCCAGCAGGAAGGAGGTCAACTATGGCTACACCTTC.

This chain connects TRBV5-4 to TRBJ2-7, with 7 bases lining up with TRBD1. This CDR3 spans 14 amino acids. The V segment lost 2 bases and the J segment 6 bases; nucleotides outside the gene matches: 8. Germline loops: CDR1 SGHNT, CDR2 YYREEE (reference sequence). The CDR3 nucleotides read TGTGCCAGCAGCTTTCCTCAAGGGGGCGGCGAGCAGTACTTC. Amino acid sequence: CASSFPQGGGEQYF.